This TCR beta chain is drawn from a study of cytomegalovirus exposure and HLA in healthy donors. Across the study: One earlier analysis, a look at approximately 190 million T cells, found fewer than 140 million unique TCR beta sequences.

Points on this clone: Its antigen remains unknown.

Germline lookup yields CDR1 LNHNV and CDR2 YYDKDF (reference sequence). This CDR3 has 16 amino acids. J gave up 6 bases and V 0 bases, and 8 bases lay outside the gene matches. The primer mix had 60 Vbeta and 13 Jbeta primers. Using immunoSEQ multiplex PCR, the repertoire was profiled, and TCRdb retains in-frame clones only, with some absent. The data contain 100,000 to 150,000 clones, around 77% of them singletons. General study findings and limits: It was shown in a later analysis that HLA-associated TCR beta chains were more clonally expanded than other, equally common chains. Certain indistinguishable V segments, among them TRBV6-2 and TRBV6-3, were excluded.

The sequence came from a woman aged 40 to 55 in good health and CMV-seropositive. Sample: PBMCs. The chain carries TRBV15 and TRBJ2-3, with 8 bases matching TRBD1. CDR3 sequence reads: CATSRDRQGASDTQYF. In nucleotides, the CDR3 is TGTGCCACCAGCAGAGATAGGCAGGGGGCAAGTGATACGCAGTATTTT.